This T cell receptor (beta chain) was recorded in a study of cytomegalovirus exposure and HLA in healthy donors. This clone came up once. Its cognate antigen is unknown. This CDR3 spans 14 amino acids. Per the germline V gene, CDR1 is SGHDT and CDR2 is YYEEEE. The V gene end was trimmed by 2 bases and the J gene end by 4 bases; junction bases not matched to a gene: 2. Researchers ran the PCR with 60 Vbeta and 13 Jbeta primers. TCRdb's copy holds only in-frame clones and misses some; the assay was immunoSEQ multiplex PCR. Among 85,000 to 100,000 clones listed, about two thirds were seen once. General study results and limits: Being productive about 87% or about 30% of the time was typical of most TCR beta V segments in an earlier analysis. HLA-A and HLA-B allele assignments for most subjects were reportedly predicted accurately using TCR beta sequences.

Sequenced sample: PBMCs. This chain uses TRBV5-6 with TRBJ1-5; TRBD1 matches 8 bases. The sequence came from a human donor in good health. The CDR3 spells CASSFTGGNQPQHF. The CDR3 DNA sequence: TGTGCCAGCAGCTTTACAGGGGGAAATCAGCCCCAGCATTTT. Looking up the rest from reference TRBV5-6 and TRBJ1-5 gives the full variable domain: DAGVTQSPTHLIKTRGQQVTLRCSPKSGHDTVSWYQQALGQGPQFIFQYYEEEERQRGNFPDRFSGHQFPNYSSELNVNALLLGDSALYLCASSFTGGNQPQHFGDGTRLSIL.